What follows is one TCR beta chain and its context. The antigen is not known. CD8+ and CD4+ T cells taken from blood had their TCR beta sequenced. The CD8+ and CD4+ T cells were negatively isolated, with the TEMRA cells enriched by FACS. Trimming pared 4 bases from V and 7 bases from J, leaving 14 bases between. This CDR3 is 13 amino acids long. Germline V gene lookup returns CDR1 SGHTA and CDR2 FQGNSA. The sample originates from a study of CD8 T cells in Susac syndrome. The authors reverse transcribed about 0.5 to 1 ug RNA with random hexamers. TCRdb recomputed calls from the immunoSEQ multiplex PCR reads with MiXCR, one row per CDR3 protein. This sample has 150,000 to 200,000 distinct CDR3 sequences; approximately 95% occur once, and the top ten carry over 0.09%. Whole-study results and caveats: The study's TCR sequencing and HLA analysis drew on a certain number of individuals. That number was acknowledged as relatively small.

The specimen sequenced was CD4+ T cells from PBMCs. The chain carries TRBV7-2 and TRBJ2-7; the D gene is possibly TRBD1 (6 bases). This receptor was obtained from a human donor with multiple sclerosis. CDR3 bases: TGTGCCAGCAGCTACAGGGTAGGAGAGGAGCAGTACTTC. Residues: CASSYRVGEEQYF.